This T cell receptor (beta chain) originates from a study of blood T cell repertoires in COVID-19. Only in-frame clones appear in the TCRdb table, and some are missing; sequencing was by immunoSEQ multiplex PCR. The table has some 390,000 clones, approximately 90% seen once. The CDR3 runs 14 residues. The junction had 3 bases not matched to a gene; V was cut back by 4 bases and J by 4 bases. Looked up from germline, CDR1 is SGDLS and CDR2 is YYNGEE. Patients of the Seattle cohort, enrolled during active infection, were followed longitudinally. The rearrangement joins TRBV9 to TRBJ2-5, with TRBD2 matching 11 bases. The sequenced sample was peripheral blood. The source is a woman in her thirties or forties with COVID-19, enrolled during active disease. CDR3 sequence reads: CASSFGLAGETQYF. CDR3 nucleotides: TGTGCCAGCAGCTTCGGACTAGCGGGAGAGACCCAGTACTTC.